The 20 T cell receptor beta chains below all came from one sample that was sequenced in a study of T cells after yellow fever vaccination. TCRdb passed the 5' RACE reads through MiXCR, listing each CDR3 protein once. The sample yields about 250,000 distinct CDR3 sequences, over 3% seen once. Sequenced here: PBMCs, sampled 15 days after the yellow fever booster vaccination. The receptors here all came from a man between 18 and 29 years old who received the YFV17D yellow fever vaccine.

This clonotype was recorded at least ten times. This sequence joins TRBV6-2 or TRBV6-3 and TRBJ2-6; D uncertain. The germline CDR1 and CDR2 sequences are MNHEY and SVGEGT. The CDR3 is 15 residues long. V shed 3 bases and J shed 0 bases, with 6 bases lying between them. The CDR3 loop reads CASSYSSSGANVLTF. The CDR3, as DNA: TGTGCCAGCAGTTATAGCAGCTCTGGGGCCAACGTCCTGACTTTC.

This clonotype was counted at least ten times. The chain employs TRBV5-4 and TRBJ1-1; weak D call: TRBD1 (6 bases). The CDR3 is made up of 14 amino acids. Germline loops: CDR1 SGHNT, CDR2 YYREEE (reference sequence). Trimming pared 4 bases from V and 7 bases from J, leaving 17 bases between. The CDR3 here is CASSPSGTNLEAFF. For the CDR3, the DNA is TGTGCCAGCAGCCCTTCTGGGACAAACCTTGAAGCTTTCTTT.

This clonotype was seen repeatedly, ten times or more. This chain connects TRBV5-1 to TRBJ1-3, with D perhaps TRBD1 (5 bases). The CDR3 runs 14 residues. V was cut by 0 bases and J by 4 bases, with 8 bases left in between. Germline V CDR1 and CDR2: SGHRS, YFSETQ. CDR3 coding DNA: TGCGCCAGCAGCTTGGCAGGGTACGGAAACACCATATATTTT. Encoded protein: CASSLAGYGNTIYF.

There are many counts of this clonotype. The chain links TRBV4-1 to TRBJ2-3; TRBD2 agrees at 12 bases. The ends lost 1 base at V and 7 bases at J; junction bases unmatched: 12. The CDR3 extends over 18 amino acids. Germline CDR1 reads MGHRA; CDR2 reads YSYEKL. The CDR3 protein is CASSQGFRLAGGPYTQYF. The CDR3 region has the DNA TGCGCCAGCAGCCAAGGGTTCAGGCTAGCGGGGGGGCCATATACGCAGTATTTT.

This clonotype was detected ten times or more. V and J are TRBV7-9 and TRBJ2-1; D is unclear. Germline CDR1 is SEHNR and CDR2 is FQNEAQ (reference sequence). Trimming took off 1 base at V and 6 bases at J, with 7 bases between the two ends. The CDR3 extends over 13 amino acids. This CDR3 reads CASSLGPINEQFF. CDR3 nucleotide sequence: TGTGCCAGCAGCTTAGGTCCGATCAATGAGCAGTTCTTC.

This clonotype was counted at least ten times. J is TRBJ2-1 and V is TRBV30; D not certain. The CDR3 extends over 13 amino acids. Germline CDR1 GTSNPN, CDR2 SVGIG (reference sequence). The ends were cut back, 0 bases at V and 3 bases at J, with 6 bases in the middle. The CDR3 loop is CAWSVFVYNEQFF. CDR3 bases: TGTGCCTGGAGTGTTTTTGTCTACAATGAGCAGTTCTTC.

This clonotype was detected ten times or more. This sequence joins TRBV5-1 and TRBJ1-1; TRBD1 aligns across 8 bases. This CDR3 spans 14 amino acids. Germline V CDR1 and CDR2: SGHRS, YFSETQ. The V segment lost 4 bases and the J segment 1 base; nucleotides outside the gene matches: 3. The CDR3 DNA follows: TGCGCCAGCAGCGTACAGGGGGGGAACACTGAAGCTTTCTTT. Translating it yields CASSVQGGNTEAFF.

This clonotype was seen repeatedly, ten times or more. The chain is built from TRBV5-1 and TRBJ2-3; TRBD1 matches 7 bases. The CDR3 sequence is 15 residues long. Per the germline V gene, CDR1 is SGHRS and CDR2 is YFSETQ. The V segment lost 4 bases and the J segment 2 bases; nucleotides outside the gene matches: 7. CDR3 sequence reads: CASSTGTANTDTQYF. CDR3 nucleotide sequence: TGCGCCAGCAGCACCGGGACAGCCAACACAGATACGCAGTATTTT.

The sample holds many counts of this clonotype. The gene calls are TRBV9 and TRBJ1-2; D gene uncertain. The germline V and J ends were trimmed by 6 bases and 3 bases, with 15 bases remaining between them. The germline V gene encodes CDR1 SGDLS and CDR2 YYNGEE. CDR3 size: 14 residues. CDR3 DNA sequence: TGTGCCAGCACCCGCGCAGGCGAGGACTATGGCTACACCTTC. Its protein is CASTRAGEDYGYTF. Drawing the rest from reference TRBV9 and TRBJ1-2, the complete variable domain is DSGVTQTPKHLITATGQRVTLRCSPRSGDLSVYWYQQSLDQGLQFLIQYYNGEERAKGNILERFSAQQFPDLHSELNLSSLELGDSALYFCASTRAGEDYGYTFGSGTRLTVV.

This clonotype was seen at least ten times. This chain uses TRBV6-5 with TRBJ1-5; the D is unclear. V was pared by 6 bases and J by 0 bases, with 9 bases between. This CDR3 has 14 amino acids. Germline CDR1 and CDR2: MNHEY and SVGAGI. The chain's CDR3 is CASRSGGSNQPQHF. The CDR3 nucleotides are TGTGCCAGCAGATCGGGCGGTAGCAATCAGCCCCAGCATTTT.

The sample holds a few counts of this clonotype. This sequence joins TRBV12-3 or TRBV12-4 and TRBJ2-1; 8 nucleotides agree with TRBD2. This CDR3 region has 14 residues. Trimming took 3 bases from V and 4 from J; bases not matched to a gene: 2. The CDR3: CASSFQRGYNEQFF. The CDR3 bases are TGTGCCAGCAGTTTCCAGCGGGGGTACAATGAGCAGTTCTTC.

This clonotype came up many times. The chain employs TRBV29-1 and TRBJ2-3; 7 bases are shared with TRBD2. The germline V gene encodes CDR1 SQVTM and CDR2 ANQGSEA. J lost 3 bases, V lost 1 base, and 4 bases had no gene match. The length of the CDR3 is 14 residues. CDR3 in amino acids: CSVEGSRGTDTQYF. In DNA, the CDR3 is TGCAGCGTTGAAGGTTCGCGGGGGACAGATACGCAGTATTTT.

This clonotype was seen many times. In nucleotides, the CDR3 is TGTGCCAGCACCCCCAACACCGGGGAGCTGTTTTTT. Translated, it gives CASTPNTGELFF. The genes are TRBV12-3 or TRBV12-4 and TRBJ2-2; no clear D. V dropped 7 bases and J dropped 2 bases, with 5 bases sitting between them. CDR3 length equals 12 residues.

There are many counts of this clonotype. The chain is built from TRBV20-1 and TRBJ2-7; the match to TRBD1 covers 8 bases. Losses at the gene ends were 3 bases for V and 2 bases for J; bases not matched to a gene: 9. CDR1 DFQATT and CDR2 SNEGSKA come from the germline V gene (reference sequence). This CDR3 contains 15 residues. In DNA, the CDR3 is TGCAGTGCTAGCGACCTGGGACAGGCAACCTACGAGCAGTACTTC. It translates to CSASDLGQATYEQYF.

This clonotype came up many times. The chain has TRBV30 and TRBJ2-7; D ambiguous. Trimming took 2 bases from V and 2 from J, leaving 13 bases between them. Germline lookup yields CDR1 GTSNPN and CDR2 SVGIG (reference sequence). The CDR3 sequence is 14 residues long. CDR3 sequence: CAWSNPLNTYEQYF. Here the CDR3 DNA reads TGTGCCTGGAGTAATCCCCTCAATACCTACGAGCAGTACTTC.

This clonotype was recorded at least ten times. The V call is TRBV7-9, the J call TRBJ2-3, with D unclear. Germline loops: CDR1 SEHNR, CDR2 FQNEAQ (reference sequence). V was pared by 1 base and J by 0 bases, with 8 bases between. The CDR3 loop spans 15 amino acids. As DNA, the CDR3 is TGTGCCAGCAGCTTAGTGGAGACTAGCACAGATACGCAGTATTTT. Amino acid sequence: CASSLVETSTDTQYF.

This clonotype was seen at least ten times. The chain joins TRBV4-1 to TRBJ2-1; D gene ambiguous. CDR1 MGHRA and CDR2 YSYEKL come from the germline V gene. The length of the CDR3 is 13 residues. Trimming pared 1 base from V and 11 bases from J, leaving 12 bases between. CDR3 amino acids: CASSQGEGEKQFF. CDR3 nucleotides: TGCGCCAGCAGCCAAGGGGAAGGCGAAAAGCAGTTCTTC.

This clonotype was observed many times. The gene calls are TRBV9 and TRBJ2-1, with D possibly being TRBD1 or TRBD2 (5 bases each). V lost 4 bases to trimming and J lost 2 bases, with 22 bases between them. The CDR3 contains 18 residues. Germline lookup yields CDR1 SGDLS and CDR2 YYNGEE. The chain's CDR3 is CASSSNTERGTPYNEQFF. The CDR3 DNA sequence: TGTGCCAGCAGCTCTAACACCGAGAGGGGTACCCCCTACAATGAGCAGTTCTTC. The whole variable domain, remainder taken from reference TRBV9 and TRBJ2-1, is DSGVTQTPKHLITATGQRVTLRCSPRSGDLSVYWYQQSLDQGLQFLIQYYNGEERAKGNILERFSAQQFPDLHSELNLSSLELGDSALYFCASSSNTERGTPYNEQFFGPGTRLTVL.

This clonotype was observed at least ten times. Written as DNA, the CDR3 is TGTGCCAGCAGTGACGGAAACACCATATATTTT. Amino acids: CASSDGNTIYF. The chain combines TRBV6-5 with TRBJ1-3; D is undetermined. The CDR3 length is 11 residues. Germline CDR1 is MNHEY and CDR2 is SVGAGI. With 5 bases removed from V and 4 bases from J, the gap between germline ends came to 3 bases.

This clonotype was counted many times. The chain joins TRBV4-3 to TRBJ2-3, with 7 bases matching TRBD2. The V gene's germline CDR1 is LGHNA and CDR2 YSLEER. J was trimmed by 0 bases and V by 3 bases; bases with no gene match: 6. This CDR3 has 16 amino acids. The CDR3 is CASSHGRGVSTDTQYF. Written as DNA, the CDR3 is TGCGCCAGCAGCCACGGCCGGGGGGTGAGCACAGATACGCAGTATTTT.